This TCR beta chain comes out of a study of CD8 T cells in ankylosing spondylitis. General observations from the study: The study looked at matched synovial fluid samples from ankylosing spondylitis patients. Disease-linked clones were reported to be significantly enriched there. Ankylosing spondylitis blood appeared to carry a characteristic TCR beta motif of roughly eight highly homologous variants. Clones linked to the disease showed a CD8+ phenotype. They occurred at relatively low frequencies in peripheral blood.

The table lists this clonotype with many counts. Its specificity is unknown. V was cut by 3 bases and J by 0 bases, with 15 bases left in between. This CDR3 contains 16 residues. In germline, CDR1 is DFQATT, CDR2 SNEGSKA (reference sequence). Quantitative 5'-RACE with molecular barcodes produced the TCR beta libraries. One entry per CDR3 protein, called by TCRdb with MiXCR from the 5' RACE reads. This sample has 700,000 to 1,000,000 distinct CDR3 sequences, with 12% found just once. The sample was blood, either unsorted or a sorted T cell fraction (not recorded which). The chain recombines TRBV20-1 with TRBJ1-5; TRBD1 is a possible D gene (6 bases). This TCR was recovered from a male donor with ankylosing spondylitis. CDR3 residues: CSARKVGQNSNQPQHF. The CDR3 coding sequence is TGCAGTGCTAGGAAGGTAGGACAGAATAGCAATCAGCCCCAGCATTTT.